The 23 T cell receptor beta chains reported below all come from one sample, sequenced in a study of human CD8 memory T cell subsets. TCR beta libraries were made by UMI-labeled 5' RACE. Reprocessing the 5' RACE reads, TCRdb reports a single entry for every CDR3 protein and omits DNA. This sample contains 10,000 to 12,000 distinct CDR3 sequences. Source material: CD8+ T cells from PBMCs. These receptor sequences come from a human donor in good health.

According to its frequency, this clonotype is medium-sized. The chain carries TRBV4-1 and TRBJ1-2. The V gene's germline CDR1 is MGHRA and CDR2 YSYEKL. This CDR3 spans 13 amino acids. The CDR3 spells CASSHNEGSGYTF.

The chain recombines TRBV19 with TRBJ1-1. The CDR3 sequence is 16 residues long. The germline CDR1 and CDR2 sequences are LNHDA and SQIVND (reference sequence). This CDR3 is CASSITLILLATEAFF.

The chain has TRBV12-3 or TRBV12-4 and TRBJ2-5; TCRdb selects TRBD1, and the lack of DNA leaves this call unchecked. The CDR3 length is 16 residues. Here the CDR3 reads CASSFGDRAIQETQYF.

Judged by frequency, this clonotype is medium-sized (0.01 to 0.1%). The genes are TRBV29-1 and TRBJ2-7; TCRdb returns TRBD2, unconfirmable since there is no DNA. Germline V CDR1 and CDR2: SQVTM, ANQGSEA. CDR3 size: 15 residues. The CDR3 protein is CSVEAPGLSSYEQYF.

V gene TRBV20-1 combines with J gene TRBJ2-7; TCRdb proposes TRBD2, but this gene call is untestable without DNA. Per germline, CDR1 DFQATT and CDR2 SNEGSKA (reference sequence). The CDR3 runs to 14 residues. The CDR3 here is CSARRREVSYEQYF.

This sequence joins TRBV30 and TRBJ2-7; TCRdb's D call of TRBD2 is untestable without DNA. This CDR3 contains 15 residues. Germline assignment: CDR1 GTSNPN and CDR2 SVGIG (reference sequence). The CDR3 is CAWSAVGLAGYEQYF.

Considering frequency, this clonotype is medium-sized. The chain recombines TRBV25-1 with TRBJ2-7. From germline, CDR1 is MGHDK and CDR2 SYGVNS. This CDR3 is 16 amino acids long. Here the CDR3 reads CASSESRKGASYEQYF.

The chain couples TRBV4-3 to TRBJ1-2. Germline assignment: CDR1 LGHNA and CDR2 YSLEER. The CDR3 covers 14 residues. The CDR3: CASSQARGSYGYTF.

V usage is TRBV5-6 and J usage is TRBJ1-1; TCRdb selects TRBD1, and the lack of DNA leaves this call unchecked. This CDR3 is 12 amino acids long. CDR1 is SGHDT and CDR2 is YYEEEE in the germline V gene. The CDR3 loop reads CASSFGGTEAFF.

Considering frequency, this clonotype is medium-sized. The chain employs TRBV30 and TRBJ2-3; without DNA, the TCRdb call of TRBD1 cannot be checked. This CDR3 is built from 15 residues. The germline V gene encodes CDR1 GTSNPN and CDR2 SVGIG (reference sequence). Here the CDR3 reads CAWSGTGGAADTQYF.

The rearrangement links TRBV7-8 to TRBJ2-7; TCRdb's assignment of TRBD2 cannot be checked, as there is no DNA. Germline V CDR1 and CDR2: SGHVS, FQNEAQ. The CDR3 runs 15 residues. CDR3 loop: CASSKPSGASYEQYF.

The genes are TRBV5-5 and TRBJ2-7. The CDR3 length is 13 residues. Germline V gene lookup returns CDR1 SGHKS and CDR2 YYEKEE (reference sequence). The CDR3 is CASSLGTLGEQYF.

The gene calls are TRBV27 and TRBJ2-1; TCRdb names TRBD1, which stays unverified in the absence of DNA. In germline, CDR1 is MNHEY, CDR2 SMNVEV (reference sequence). The length of the CDR3 is 15 residues. CDR3 residues: CASSPGAGTYNEQFF.

The chain carries TRBV9 and TRBJ2-3. The CDR3 covers 14 residues. Germline-derived CDR1 and CDR2 are SGDLS and YYNGEE. This chain's CDR3 is CASSVEEVVDTQYF.

The chain combines TRBV5-1 with TRBJ1-1. This CDR3 region has 14 residues. Germline V lookup: CDR1 SGHRS, CDR2 YFSETQ. This CDR3 reads CASTAGSTNTEAFF.

The rearrangement joins TRBV10-3 to TRBJ1-1; the TRBD1 assignment by TCRdb is unverifiable without DNA. CDR3 size: 16 residues. CDR1 and CDR2 from the germline V gene are ENHRY and SYGVKD. This CDR3 is CAISPGQGEPDTEAFF.

This sequence joins TRBV20-1 and TRBJ2-7. CDR3 length: 14 residues. The germline gives CDR1 DFQATT, CDR2 SNEGSKA (reference sequence). The chain's CDR3 is CSARDLPASYEQYF.

The chain couples TRBV2 to TRBJ2-7; TCRdb selects TRBD1, and the lack of DNA leaves this call unchecked. This CDR3 spans 16 amino acids. The germline CDR1 and CDR2 sequences are SNHLY and FYNNEI. CDR3 residues: CASRLEVGTIKYEQYF.

V and J are TRBV25-1 and TRBJ1-1; TCRdb gives TRBD1 as the D gene, but with no DNA this cannot be confirmed. This CDR3 spans 12 amino acids. Germline V gives CDR1 MGHDK, CDR2 SYGVNS. The CDR3 reads CASKQGSTEAFF.

V usage is TRBV5-1 and J usage is TRBJ1-1. Germline V gene sequence: CDR1 SGHRS, CDR2 YFSETQ. The CDR3 has 11 residues. The CDR3 sequence: CASSLNTEAFF.

This rearrangement joins TRBV28 to TRBJ2-7; checking the TCRdb D call of TRBD1 is not possible without DNA. CDR3 length: 17 amino acids. CDR1 and CDR2 (germline): MDHEN, SYDVKM. This CDR3 reads CASSTYSSDRNSYEQYF.

The gene calls are TRBV7-9 and TRBJ2-1; TCRdb's D call, TRBD1, is unchecked because there is no DNA. This CDR3 comprises 16 residues. The germline CDR1 and CDR2 sequences are SEHNR and FQNEAQ (reference sequence). CDR3 loop: CASSLVAGPSYNEQFF.

The J gene is TRBJ2-7, the V gene TRBV7-2. Germline CDR1 is SGHTA and CDR2 is FQGNSA. The CDR3 is 11 amino acids. CDR3 region: CASSASYEQYF.